The rows below give T cell receptor beta chains drawn from one sample of a study of cytomegalovirus exposure and HLA in healthy donors. Profiled with immunoSEQ multiplex PCR; TCRdb holds only in-frame clones, not every one. Counted here are 150,000 or so clones, approximately 84% occurring once; the ten biggest clones make up 7%. The specimen sequenced was PBMCs. All receptors derive from a woman in her 40s in good health and CMV-seropositive. Each CDR3 is given with its conserved first and last residue. D genes are given only for firm matches. Rows may omit the clone size; those that give it use once, few, many or a size class.

>-|TRBJ1-2|TRBD1|TRBV5-1
CASSAQGDTAYTF
TGCGCCAGCAGCGCACAGGGGGACACGGCCTACACCTTC
>-|TRBJ2-3|-|TRBV11-2
CASSQIPSTDTQYF
TGTGCCAGCAGCCAGATCCCTAGCACAGATACGCAGTATTTT
>few|TRBJ2-3|-|TRBV9
CASSVNTDTQYF
TGTGCCAGCAGCGTCAACACAGATACGCAGTATTTT
>-|TRBJ1-5|-|TRBV4-1
CASSQGQVGTQPQHF
TGCGCCAGCAGCCAAGGACAGGTGGGGACGCAGCCCCAGCATTTT
>few|TRBJ1-1|-|TRBV2
CASSILGGNTEAFF
TGTGCCAGCAGTATCTTGGGGGGGAACACTGAAGCTTTCTTT
>-|TRBJ1-6|-|TRBV7-2
CASSQRGNNSPLHF
TGTGCCAGCAGCCAGAGGGGGAATAATTCACCCCTCCACTTT
>-|TRBJ2-5|TRBD2|TRBV7-2
CASSLRTRTLGTQYF
TGTGCCAGCAGCCTCCGGACTAGGACCTTGGGGACCCAGTACTTC
>-|TRBJ1-5|TRBD1|TRBV18
CASSPFNAAGGSSNQPQHF
TGTGCCAGCTCACCATTCAACGCGGCAGGGGGATCTAGCAATCAGCCCCAGCATTTT
>-|TRBJ1-2|TRBD1|TRBV7-9
CSSSPGTAHGYTF
TGTTCCAGCAGCCCAGGGACAGCCCATGGCTACACCTTC
>-|TRBJ2-4|-|TRBV29-1
CSAQGINIQYF
TGCAGCGCGCAGGGTATAAACATTCAGTACTTC
>-|TRBJ2-2|-|TRBV30
CAWSPNMGGRGGGELFF
TGTGCCTGGAGTCCAAACATGGGGGGGCGTGGGGGCGGGGAGCTGTTTTTT
>once|TRBJ1-1|-|TRBV7-3
CASSVHRDLIEAFF
TGTGCCAGCAGCGTGCACAGGGATTTGATTGAAGCTTTCTTT
>-|TRBJ2-7|TRBD1|TRBV6-4
CASSRDRGDEQYF
TGTGCCAGCAGCAGGGACAGGGGCGACGAGCAGTACTTC
>-|TRBJ2-7|TRBD2|TRBV2
CASRTSGPYEQYF
TGTGCCAGCAGGACTAGCGGGCCGTACGAGCAGTACTTC
>few|TRBJ1-2|-|TRBV7-3
CASSPGGLTNYGYTF
TGTGCCAGCAGCCCGGGGGGGTTGACTAACTATGGCTACACCTTC
>-|TRBJ2-2|TRBD2|TRBV28
CASRGLAGGLNTGELFF
TGTGCCAGCAGGGGTCTAGCGGGGGGCCTAAACACCGGGGAGCTGTTTTTT
>few|TRBJ2-3|TRBD1|TRBV2
CASSEVRGQTDTQYF
TGTGCCAGCAGTGAAGTCAGGGGGCAAACAGATACGCAGTATTTT
>-|TRBJ2-3|-|TRBV9
CASSFRVTDTQYF
TGTGCCAGCAGCTTTCGAGTCACAGATACGCAGTATTTT
>-|TRBJ1-1|-|TRBV7-2
CASSLKGGVSEAFF
TGTGCCAGCAGCTTAAAGGGAGGGGTTAGCGAAGCTTTCTTT
>-|TRBJ2-3|TRBD1|TRBV5-4
CASSLGDRSTDTQYF
TGTGCCAGCAGCTTGGGGGACAGAAGCACAGATACGCAGTATTTT
>-|TRBJ2-1|-|TRBV25-1
CASSEYSGSYNEQFF
TGTGCCAGCAGTGAATATTCGGGGTCCTACAATGAGCAGTTCTTC
>few|TRBJ2-7|-|TRBV7-9
CASSPGGNPQQYF
TGTGCCAGCAGCCCAGGGGGGAATCCCCAGCAGTACTTC
>-|TRBJ2-7|TRBD1|TRBV30
CAWSAGTGVYEQYF
TGTGCCTGGAGCGCCGGGACAGGGGTATACGAGCAGTACTTC
>-|TRBJ2-1|TRBD1|TRBV5-1
CASSLDGTGVNEQFF
TGCGCCAGCAGCTTGGACGGGACAGGGGTAAATGAGCAGTTCTTC
>-|TRBJ1-1|-|TRBV11-2
CASSSVRQTEAFF
TGTGCCAGCAGCTCCGTTCGACAGACTGAAGCTTTCTTT
>-|TRBJ1-2|TRBD1|TRBV7-9
CASSSGQGNYGYTF
TGTGCCAGCAGCTCGGGACAGGGCAACTATGGCTACACCTTC
>-|TRBJ1-6|-|TRBV5-1
CASSFGGDSPLHF
TGCGCCAGCAGCTTTGGCGGGGATTCACCCCTCCACTTT
>-|TRBJ2-7|-|TRBV11-2
CASSLGRGTNEQYF
TGTGCCAGCAGCTTGGGCAGGGGAACCAACGAGCAGTACTTC
>-|TRBJ2-7|-|TRBV6-5
CASKPGKVYEQYF
TGTGCCAGCAAGCCAGGGAAAGTGTACGAGCAGTACTTC
>-|TRBJ1-1|-|TRBV5-1
CASSLFGLPKNTEAFF
TGCGCTAGCAGCTTATTTGGGCTCCCAAAGAACACTGAAGCTTTCTTT
>-|TRBJ2-7|TRBD1|TRBV5-1
CASRATGTGYYEQYF
TGTGCCAGCAGAGCAACCGGGACAGGATACTACGAGCAGTACTTC
>-|TRBJ2-3|TRBD2|TRBV4-3
CASSPGLAGGRDTQYF
TGCGCCAGCAGCCCTGGACTAGCGGGGGGCAGGGATACGCAGTATTTT
>-|TRBJ1-1|-|TRBV19
CASMVWGRNTEAFF
TGTGCCAGTATGGTATGGGGGCGGAACACTGAAGCTTTCTTT
>-|TRBJ2-7|TRBD1|TRBV5-6
CASSLRGQNYEQYF
TGTGCCAGCAGCTTGCGGGGACAGAACTACGAGCAGTACTTC
>-|TRBJ2-7|TRBD1|TRBV29-1
CSVGQDRLEQYF
TGCAGCGTCGGACAGGACAGGCTCGAGCAGTACTTC
>-|TRBJ2-2|-|TRBV7-9
CASSFSLAGELFF
TGTGCCAGCAGCTTTAGCTTAGCCGGGGAGCTGTTTTTT
>-|TRBJ1-1|TRBD1|TRBV6-6
CASYEQGRSFEAFF
TGTGCCAGCTATGAACAGGGGCGCAGCTTTGAAGCTTTCTTT
>-|TRBJ1-3|TRBD1|TRBV30
CAWSFDRVGNTIYF
TGTGCCTGGAGTTTTGACAGGGTGGGAAACACCATATATTTT
>-|TRBJ2-5|-|TRBV6-1
CASSEDGVPPETQYF
TGTGCCAGCAGTGAAGACGGGGTCCCCCCCGAGACCCAGTACTTC
>once|TRBJ2-1|TRBD1|TRBV14
CASSLRTGGSYNEQFF
TGTGCCAGCAGCCTCAGGACAGGGGGTTCATACAATGAGCAGTTCTTC
>-|TRBJ2-7|TRBD1|TRBV18
CASSMGQGVREQYF
TGTGCCAGCTCAATGGGACAGGGAGTTCGAGAGCAGTACTTC
>-|TRBJ1-3|-|TRBV5-6
CASSLDPVLDTIYF
TGTGCCAGCAGCTTGGACCCCGTACTAGACACCATATATTTT
>-|TRBJ1-4|TRBD1|TRBV9
CASSATGTVSEKLFF
TGTGCCAGCAGCGCCACCGGGACAGTGAGTGAAAAACTGTTTTTT
>few|TRBJ2-7|-|TRBV14
CASSDSYEQYF
TGTGCCAGCAGCGACAGCTACGAGCAGTACTTC
>-|TRBJ2-1|-|TRBV11-2
CASSPRPGVTSSYNEQFF
TGTGCCAGCAGCCCGAGGCCGGGAGTGACAAGCTCCTACAATGAGCAGTTCTTC
>-|TRBJ1-5|-|TRBV28
CASTRGTGLTRPQHF
TGTGCCAGCACCCGAGGAACAGGGCTTACGCGGCCCCAGCATTTT
>-|TRBJ2-1|-|TRBV9
CASSPMTGRNEQFF
TGTGCCAGCAGCCCGATGACAGGCCGCAATGAGCAGTTCTTC
>-|TRBJ2-3|TRBD2|TRBV2
CASSGLAGGTDTQYF
TGTGCCAGCAGTGGCCTAGCGGGGGGGACAGATACGCAGTATTTT
>-|TRBJ2-5|-|TRBV6-5
CASSRTPLQETQYF
TGTGCCAGCAGTAGGACTCCCCTCCAAGAGACCCAGTACTTC
>-|TRBJ2-2|-|TRBV5-1
CASSLIARDFYIGELFF
TGCGCCAGCAGCTTGATAGCGCGGGACTTTTACATCGGGGAGCTGTTTTTT
>-|TRBJ2-1|-|TRBV13
CASSQGNRDEQFF
TGTGCCAGCAGCCAGGGGAACAGGGATGAGCAGTTCTTC
>-|TRBJ1-2|TRBD1|TRBV2
CASRFGQANYGYTF
TGTGCCAGCAGATTCGGACAGGCAAACTATGGCTACACCTTC
>few|TRBJ2-7|-|TRBV19
CASSVGGNYEQYF
TGTGCCAGTAGCGTGGGAGGTAACTACGAGCAGTACTTC